This T cell receptor beta chain derives from a study of shared clonotypes between healthy human individuals. Background on the study: CD4 naive cells filled three plates per donor, CD4 memory three, CD8 naive two and CD8 memory one. Findings and limits, study-wide: Estimated richness was generally greater in naive than memory subsets.

Sorted-subset replicate PCRs used about 200 ng DNA, around 27,000 T cell genomes. The repertoire was sequenced with immunoSEQ multiplex PCR; TCRdb's copy has only in-frame clones and lacks some. This sample has roughly 1,800,000 clones, with about 95% found just once. Germline-derived CDR1 and CDR2 are SGDLS and YYNGEE. Trimming removed 0 bases at V and 4 bases at J, with 16 bases between. This CDR3 contains 16 residues. Naive CD8 populations comprised CD45RO-negative cells positively selected for CCR7, excluding terminally differentiated effector memory CD45RA+ cells. On this clone: Its target is not known.

This sequence originates from a man aged 18 to 35 in good health. The genes are TRBV9 and TRBJ2-5, with D possibly being TRBD1 or TRBD2 (5 bases each). Sequenced input: naive CD8+ T cells sorted from blood. CDR3 bases: TGTGCCAGCAGCGTAGATCCGGGCCCAGGGACAGAGACCCAGTACTTC. Protein sequence: CASSVDPGPGTETQYF.